This T cell receptor (beta chain) was identified in a study of a mutant IDH1 vaccine in newly diagnosed glioma. Study results and caveats: Pseudoprogression appeared independent of alterations in top peripheral clonotypes.

Some clones are missing from TCRdb's copy, which holds only in-frame ones; the method was immunoSEQ multiplex PCR. The sample has approximately 54,000 clones, 70% to 90% seen once. Details on this clone: Its antigen remains unknown.

The sample's time point: baseline, week 1 (first vaccination visit). Treatment of the sample: pre-vaccination baseline after standard-of-care therapy. CDR1 is MDHEN, CDR2 SYDVKM, per germline. The germline V and J ends were trimmed by 6 bases and 6 bases, with 15 bases remaining between them. The CDR3 sequence is 14 residues long. This TCR derives from a young man with glioma. The specimen comprised PBMCs, sampled from a glioma patient treated with radiotherapy, temozolomide or both. The chain carries TRBV28 and TRBJ1-5, with D possibly TRBD1 on 6 matching bases. The CDR3 DNA sequence: TGTGCCAGCAGCAACTACAGGGTCGGTCAGCCCCAGCATTTT. Encoded protein: CASSNYRVGQPQHF. Drawing the rest from reference TRBV28 and TRBJ1-5, the complete variable domain is DVKVTQSSRYLVKRTGEKVFLECVQDMDHENMFWYRQDPGLGLRLIYFSYDVKMKEKGDIPEGYSVSREKKERFSLILESASTNQTSMYLCASSNYRVGQPQHFGDGTRLSIL.